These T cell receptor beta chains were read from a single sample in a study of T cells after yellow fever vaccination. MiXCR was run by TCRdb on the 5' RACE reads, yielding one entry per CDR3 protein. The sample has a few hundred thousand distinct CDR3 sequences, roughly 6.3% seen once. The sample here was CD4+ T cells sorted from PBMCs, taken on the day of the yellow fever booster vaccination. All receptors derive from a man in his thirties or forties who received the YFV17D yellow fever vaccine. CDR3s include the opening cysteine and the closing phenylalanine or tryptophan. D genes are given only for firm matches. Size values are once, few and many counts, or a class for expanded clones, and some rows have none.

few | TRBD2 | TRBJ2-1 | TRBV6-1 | TGTGCCGGCCGAGGGAAGGCGGGAGGGGACAATGAGCAGTTCTTC | CAGRGKAGGDNEQFF
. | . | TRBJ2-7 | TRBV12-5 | TGTGCTAGTGGTTTGGTACTAATAGCCCCGTTTGCGGACTCCTACGAGCAGTACTTC | CASGLVLIAPFADSYEQYF
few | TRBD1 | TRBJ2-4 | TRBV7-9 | TGTGCCAGCAGCAACGACAGGGGGCTGGTTCAGTACTTC | CASSNDRGLVQYF
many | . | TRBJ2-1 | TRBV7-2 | TGTGCCAGCAGCTTAGACCTGAATGAGCAGTTCTTC | CASSLDLNEQFF
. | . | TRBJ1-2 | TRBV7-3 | TGTGCCAGCAGCTTCAACCAGGGTGGCTACACCTTC | CASSFNQGGYTF
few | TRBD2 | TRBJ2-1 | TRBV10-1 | TGCGCCAGCAGTGAGTCTGGCGGGAGAGGCTACAATGAGCAGTTCTTC | CASSESGGRGYNEQFF
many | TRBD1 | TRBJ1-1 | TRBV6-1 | TGTGCCAGCAGGACGGACAGGATGAACACTGAAGCTTTCTTT | CASRTDRMNTEAFF
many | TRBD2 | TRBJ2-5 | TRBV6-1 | TGTGCCAGCAGGTCGTTGGGAGGGGCTGGAGAGACCCAGTACTTC | CASRSLGGAGETQYF
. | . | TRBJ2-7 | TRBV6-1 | TGTGCCAGCAGTGAAGCAACAGGGAGATACGAGCAGTACTTC | CASSEATGRYEQYF
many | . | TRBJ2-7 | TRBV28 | TGTGCCAGCAGCAGGGGGCTAGCGGGAACCTACGAGCAGTACTTC | CASSRGLAGTYEQYF
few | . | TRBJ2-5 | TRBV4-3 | TGCGCCAGCAGCCAAGTTGGGGACTGGGAGACCCAGTACTTC | CASSQVGDWETQYF
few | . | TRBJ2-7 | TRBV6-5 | TGTGCCAGCAAGGGCGTGTACGAGCAGTACTTC | CASKGVYEQYF
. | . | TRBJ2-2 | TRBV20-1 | TGCAGTGCTAGAGTTACGGGTTTGACCGGGGAGCTGTTTTTT | CSARVTGLTGELFF
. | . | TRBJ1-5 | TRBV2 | TGTGCCAGCAGTCAGACGGTAAATAGCAATCAGCCCCAGCATTTT | CASSQTVNSNQPQHF
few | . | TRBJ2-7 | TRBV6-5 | TGTGCCAGAGCCGCGGGTTCATCCTACGAGCAGTACTTC | CARAAGSSYEQYF
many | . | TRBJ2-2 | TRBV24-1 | TGTGCCACCAGTGATCCTGCAGGCGGGACGGGGAACACCGGGGAGCTGTTTTTT | CATSDPAGGTGNTGELFF
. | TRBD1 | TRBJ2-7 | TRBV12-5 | TGTGCTAGTGGCCAAACCGGGACAGCCTACGATGTGGAGTACTTC | CASGQTGTAYDVEYF
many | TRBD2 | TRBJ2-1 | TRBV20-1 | TGCAGTGCTAGAGTAGGCGGGAGCTCCTACAATGAGCAGTTCTTC | CSARVGGSSYNEQFF
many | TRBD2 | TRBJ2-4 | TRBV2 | TGTGCCAGCAATGGGCGTATACGGGGGGTCAAAAACATTCAGTACTTC | CASNGRIRGVKNIQYF
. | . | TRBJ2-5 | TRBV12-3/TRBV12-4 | TGTGCCAGCAGTTTTTATTCCCTACAAGAGACCCAGTACTTC | CASSFYSLQETQYF
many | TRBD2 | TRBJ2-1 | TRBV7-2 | TGTGCCAGCAGCTTAGACACTAGCGGGGGGTACAATGAGCAGTTCTTC | CASSLDTSGGYNEQFF
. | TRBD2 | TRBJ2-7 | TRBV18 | TGTGCCAGCTCTAACATAAGCGGGACCTCCTACGAGCAGTACTTC | CASSNISGTSYEQYF
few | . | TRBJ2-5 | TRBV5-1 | TGCGCCAGCAGCTTGGGGAACGGAGACCAAGAGACCCAGTACTTC | CASSLGNGDQETQYF
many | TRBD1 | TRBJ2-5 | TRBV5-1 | TGCGCCAGCAGTGAGGGACAGGAAGAGACCCAGTACTTC | CASSEGQEETQYF
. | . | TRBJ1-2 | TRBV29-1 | TGCAGCGTTGAGGAGTCGGGACGGAGAAACGTTGGCTACACCTTC | CSVEESGRRNVGYTF
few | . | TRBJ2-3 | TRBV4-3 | TGCGCCAGCAGCCAAGAGTCCCCAGGCAAAGATACGCAGTATTTT | CASSQESPGKDTQYF
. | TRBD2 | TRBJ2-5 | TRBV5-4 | TGTGCCAGCAGCTCGCTAGCGGCCCGGGTACAAGAGACCCAGTACTTC | CASSSLAARVQETQYF
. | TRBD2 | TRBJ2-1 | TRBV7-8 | TGTGCCAGCAGCTTAGAGTCCAGCGGGAGAAACAATGAGCAGTTCTTC | CASSLESSGRNNEQFF
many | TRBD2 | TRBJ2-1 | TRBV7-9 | TGTGCCAGCAGCTCCCTAGCGGGTACCTACAATGAGCAGTTCTTC | CASSSLAGTYNEQFF
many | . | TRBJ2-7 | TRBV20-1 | TGCAGTGCTAGGTGGGGTATGGGCCCCTTCTCCTACGAGCAGTACTTC | CSARWGMGPFSYEQYF
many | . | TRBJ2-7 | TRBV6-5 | TGTGCCAGCAGTTACTCGGGACTGGGTAGAAAGCAGTACTTC | CASSYSGLGRKQYF
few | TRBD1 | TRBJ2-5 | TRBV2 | TGTGCCAGCAGAGGAACAGGGGAAGTGACCCAGTACTTC | CASRGTGEVTQYF
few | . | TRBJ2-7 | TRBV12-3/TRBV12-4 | TGTGCCAGTTCCGGGATCTCCTACGAGCAGTACTTC | CASSGISYEQYF
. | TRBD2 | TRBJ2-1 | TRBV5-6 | TGTGCCAGCAGCTTGGGTAGCGGGATATACAATGAGCAGTTCTTC | CASSLGSGIYNEQFF
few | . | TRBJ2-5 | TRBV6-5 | TGTGCCAGCAGTTACTCGAGTTGGGGATTGGAGACCCAGTACTTC | CASSYSSWGLETQYF
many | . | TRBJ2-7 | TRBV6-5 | TGTGCCAGCAAGGGGAGCTCCTACGAGCAGTACTTC | CASKGSSYEQYF
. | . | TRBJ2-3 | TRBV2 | TGTGCCAGCGAGCACAGGGCGGCGGATACGCAGTATTTT | CASEHRAADTQYF
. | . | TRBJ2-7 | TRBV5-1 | TGCGCCAGCAGCTTGGATATGAGATCCTACGAGCAGTACTTC | CASSLDMRSYEQYF
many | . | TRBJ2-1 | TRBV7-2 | TGTGCCAGCAGCCTCGCTGGGGGTTTCTACAATGAGCAGTTCTTC | CASSLAGGFYNEQFF
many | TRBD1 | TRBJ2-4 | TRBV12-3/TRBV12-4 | TGTGCCAGCAGCTTTGACAGGGCCATAGCCAAAAACATTCAGTACTTC | CASSFDRAIAKNIQYF
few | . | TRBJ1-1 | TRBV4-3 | TGCGCCAGCAGCCAGTTCCCGGCCACTGAAGCTTTCTTT | CASSQFPATEAFF
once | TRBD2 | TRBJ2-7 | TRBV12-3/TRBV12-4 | TGTGCCAGCAGTTTAGGCTCTAGCGGGGATCGGCGGTACTTC | CASSLGSSGDRRYF
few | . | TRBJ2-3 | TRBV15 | TGTGCCACCAGCAGAGAGGCCCAAACAGATACGCAGTATTTT | CATSREAQTDTQYF
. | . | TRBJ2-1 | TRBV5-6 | TGTGCCAGCAGCTTAGGGTCGGGGGATGAGCAGTTCTTC | CASSLGSGDEQFF
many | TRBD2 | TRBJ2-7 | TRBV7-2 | TGTGCCAGCAGCTCAGCTGGACTACGGACTAGCGTTTCCTACGAGCAGTACTTC | CASSSAGLRTSVSYEQYF